This T cell receptor beta chain appears in the sequencing data of a study of CD8+CD57+ T cells in acquired aplastic anemia (dated by TCRdb to 2016 to 2019). Background on the whole study: On average, sorted CD4+ and CD8+ cells yielded 3.2 ug of extracted DNA, with a range of about 0.19 to 30 ug. For healthy donor samples, the average read count was about 9.9 million for CD4+ cells and approximately 11 million for CD8+ cells. The investigation overall reported the following: Around 28 CD8+ CDR3 sequences were found to be shared between patients and controls, but these sequences appeared to be highly expressed in patients and within the immunodominant clones of the patients. Patients and healthy controls showed no significant difference in CD8+ Simpson's diversity (P=0.060).

This clonotype appeared a few times. Its antigen remains undetermined. Within one base of it there is no much larger clone, and no base qualities were kept. The study deep-sequenced TCR repertoires of sorted CD4+ and CD8+ blood T cells from severe aplastic anemia patients and healthy subjects. Ficoll-Paque density gradient centrifugation was used to isolate peripheral blood mononuclear cells. Before DNA extraction, CD4+ and CD8+ T cells were sorted by FACS or by magnetic beads. V has 5 bases trimmed and J has 4 bases trimmed; junction bases matching no gene number 11. The CDR3 holds 16 amino acids from the cysteine to the phenylalanine. The sequence is cut down to CDR3 DNA, 48 bases in frame from base 1. The germline V gene (reference sequence) supplies CDR1 LNHDA and CDR2 SQIVND. Profiling of TCR beta VDJ combinations and CDR3 sequences used genomic DNA as the template. An Illumina HiSeq 2000 was used for TCR repertoire sequencing. Regarding the original processing steps: TRBV/TRBJ rearrangement plots, CDR3 size and DJ length profiles, and Simpson's diversity index were used to evaluate the repertoires. The immunodominant clone was defined as the most abundant DNA sequence in deep sequencing data. CDR3 amino acid sequences were checked for sharing between subjects and were compared against published repertoires and the VDJdb database. TCRdb ran its own pipeline on the public reads, namely fastp trimming at Q25 and MiXCR clone calling, and kept in-frame beta chains. Rows are combined by CDR3 protein, so each entry shows the most common genes and DNA. The V and J calls follow TCRdb's processing rather than the paper's. Here the sample has 130,000 or so distinct CDR3 sequences; about 40% occur a single time. Clones ranked in the top ten supply around 8.4% of the sample.

The rearrangement joined TRBV19 to TRBJ2-1, and TRBD2 aligns with 7 junction nucleotides. The TCR was taken from a human donor in good health, serving as a control. Sequencing was performed on sorted CD4+, CD8+, or CD8+CD57+ T cells (not recorded which) from PBMCs. The CDR3 has the sequence CASSSSGGRMYNEQFF. The nucleotide sequence reads as follows: TGTGCCAGTAGTTCGTCCGGGGGGAGGATGTACAATGAGCAGTTCTTC.